This TCR beta chain is drawn from a study of OX40 agonist ivuxolimab in advanced cancers. Overall study: In this trial design, patients received ivuxolimab intravenously at 0.01 to 10 mg/kg every 2 weeks.

The method was immunoSEQ multiplex PCR; TCRdb's version includes in-frame clones alone and lacks a portion of them. The data contain about 46,000 clones, 70% to 80% of them singletons. This clone has a handful of counts. The target antigen is unknown. Study conclusions and caveats: On average, CD8+ T cells had more expanded clones than CD4+. Certain nonresponding patients likewise had low normalized T-cell clonal expansion. Doses of 0.1 to 3.0 mg/kg were accompanied by clonal expansion of CD4+ and CD8+ blood T cells by week 6.

The sequenced sample was CD4+ or CD8+ T cells sorted from blood, obtained in a trial of the OX40 agonist ivuxolimab. This clonotype originated in an adult with an advanced solid tumor such as melanoma, head and neck, liver or kidney cancer.

DNA for the CDR3: TGTGCCAGCAGCTCGACCGCAACCACAGATACGCAGTATTTT. Its translation is CASSSTATTDTQYF. The rearrangement joins TRBV7-9 to TRBJ2-3; no clear D gene. The V gene lost 4 bases and the J gene lost 2 bases, with 10 bases spanning the gap. This CDR3 is built from 14 residues. Germline V gives CDR1 SEHNR, CDR2 FQNEAQ (reference sequence).